This T cell receptor beta chain was sequenced during a study of T-cell memory formation after mild COVID-19 (dated by TCRdb to 2020 to 2022). Background on the whole study: Most TCR sequence clusters were specific to one of the two donors. Longitudinal TCRalpha and TCRbeta repertoire sequencing tracked T-cell clones expanding and contracting after mild COVID-19 in two donors. Two young, previously healthy adult volunteers, one female and one male, were included in the cohort.

Paper-wide results and their limitations: Clones that contracted from day 15 to 85 showed balanced CD4/CD8 phenotypes, whereas a second wave of clones that expanded from day 15 to 37 leaned towards CD4+. The study covered only a couple of mild cases, and larger cohorts including severe cases with pre-infection samples were considered necessary. Contracting CD4+ clones were found mainly in CM and EM memory subsets, while CD8+ clones were enriched in EMRA. SARS-CoV-2 specificity was not confirmed for the second-wave clones peaking on day 37. Some responding clones were detected in pre-infection memory, suggesting pre-existing cross-reactive memory T cells joined the SARS-CoV-2 response.

The junction carries 20 bases between V and J, which are trimmed by 4 bases and 4 bases respectively. Its CDR3 holds 17 amino acids, cysteine through phenylalanine. The CDR3 DNA has 51 bases and is translated from base 1. CDR1 and CDR2, looked up from the germline V gene, are SGHTA and FQGNSA. TCRdb shows the sequencer as Illumina NovaSeq 6000. TCRalpha and TCRbeta cDNA libraries were constructed by 5'RACE with constant-segment primers, with sample barcodes and unique molecular identifiers being introduced. Trizol reagent was used to extract RNA from every sample. The libraries were amplified in two PCR steps, and the second step added a second sample barcode and Illumina TruSeq adapters. The libraries were sequenced on an Illumina NovaSeq using 2 x 150 bp paired-end reads. The source study handled its data this way. Demultiplexing of reads and collapsing into UMI-guided consensus sequences were performed with migec v1.2.7. Using mixcr v2.1.11, the UMI consensuses were aligned to TRA and TRB V and J templates and assembled into clonotypes. A clonotype was counted as expanded or contracted only when both edgeR and NoisET called the clonotype significant, with the noise models trained on biological replicates. edgeR calls used a false discovery rate-adjusted p below 0.01 and a log2 fold-change threshold of 1. PCA with hierarchical clustering of max-normalized trajectories of the 1000 most abundant clonotypes was used as exploratory dynamics analysis. Separately sequenced CD4+ and CD8+ repertoires were used to assign the CD4 or CD8 phenotype of responding clones. TCRdb took the public reads, trimmed them with fastp at Q25, ran MiXCR for clone calling and kept in-frame beta chains. Every CDR3 protein is listed once, alongside the most common genes and DNA of its rows. The V and J calls, along with clone size, are taken from TCRdb and not from the paper's own processing. This sample has 500,000 to 600,000 distinct CDR3 sequences in its table, and more than 15% of those were observed once. In total, the top ten clones hold around 11% of the sample.

PBMCs were isolated by Ficoll-Paque density gradient centrifugation. A note on this clonotype: Its specific antigen is unknown. No much larger clone exists at a distance of one base, and base qualities are not known.

The chain is made from TRBV7-2 and TRBJ2-1; the D segment could be TRBD2, given 7 matching bases. This receptor was taken from an adult woman who had mild COVID-19 (a few samples of this study predate the infection). The sample titles of this study are shuffled in the database, so cell type and time point are left out; the donor was told from shared clones. Sequencing input: PBMCs or a T cell subset sorted from them (not recorded which). Here the CDR3 is given as CASSSLPGGRGYNEQFF. The DNA sequence is given as TGTGCCAGCAGCTCCCTGCCGGGGGGCAGGGGATACAATGAGCAGTTCTTC.